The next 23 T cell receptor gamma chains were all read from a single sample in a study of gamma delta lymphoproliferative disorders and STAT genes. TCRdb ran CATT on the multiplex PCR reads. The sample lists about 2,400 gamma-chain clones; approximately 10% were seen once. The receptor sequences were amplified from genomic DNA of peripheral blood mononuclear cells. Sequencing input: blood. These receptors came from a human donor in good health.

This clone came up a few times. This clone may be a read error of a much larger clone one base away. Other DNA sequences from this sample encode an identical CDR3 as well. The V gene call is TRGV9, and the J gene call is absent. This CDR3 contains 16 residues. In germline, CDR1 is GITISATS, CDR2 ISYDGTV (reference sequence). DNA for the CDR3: TGTGCCTTGTGGGAGTTGAAAGAGTTGGGCAAAAAAATTAAGGTATTT. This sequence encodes CALWELKELGKKIKVF.

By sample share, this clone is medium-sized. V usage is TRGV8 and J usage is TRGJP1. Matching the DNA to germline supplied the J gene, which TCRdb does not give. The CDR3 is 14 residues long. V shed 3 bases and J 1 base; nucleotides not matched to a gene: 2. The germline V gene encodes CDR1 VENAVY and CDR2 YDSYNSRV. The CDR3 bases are TGTGCCACCTGGGATGGTACCACTGGTTGGTTCAAGATATTT. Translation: CATWDGTTGWFKIF.

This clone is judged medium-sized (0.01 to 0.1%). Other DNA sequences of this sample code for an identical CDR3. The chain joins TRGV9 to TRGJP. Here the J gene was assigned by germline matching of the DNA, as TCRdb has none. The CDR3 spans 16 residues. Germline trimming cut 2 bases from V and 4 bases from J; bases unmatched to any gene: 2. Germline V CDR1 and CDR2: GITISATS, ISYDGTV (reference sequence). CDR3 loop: CALWEAQELGKKIKVF. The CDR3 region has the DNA TGTGCCTTGTGGGAGGCTCAAGAGTTGGGCAAAAAAATCAAGGTATTT.

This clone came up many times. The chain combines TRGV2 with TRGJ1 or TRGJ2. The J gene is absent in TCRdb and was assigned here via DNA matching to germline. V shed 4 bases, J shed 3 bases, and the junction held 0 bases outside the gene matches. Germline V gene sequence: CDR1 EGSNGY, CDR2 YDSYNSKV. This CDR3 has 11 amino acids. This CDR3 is CATWDYYKKLF. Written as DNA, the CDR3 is TGTGCCACCTGGGATTATTATAAGAAACTCTTT.

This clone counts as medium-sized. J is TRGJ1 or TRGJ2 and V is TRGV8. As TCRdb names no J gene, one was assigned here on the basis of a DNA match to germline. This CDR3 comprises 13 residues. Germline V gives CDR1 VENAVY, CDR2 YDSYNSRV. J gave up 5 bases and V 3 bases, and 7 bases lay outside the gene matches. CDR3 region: CATWDPRHYKKLF. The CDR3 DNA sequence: TGTGCCACCTGGGATCCTAGGCATTATAAGAAACTCTTT.

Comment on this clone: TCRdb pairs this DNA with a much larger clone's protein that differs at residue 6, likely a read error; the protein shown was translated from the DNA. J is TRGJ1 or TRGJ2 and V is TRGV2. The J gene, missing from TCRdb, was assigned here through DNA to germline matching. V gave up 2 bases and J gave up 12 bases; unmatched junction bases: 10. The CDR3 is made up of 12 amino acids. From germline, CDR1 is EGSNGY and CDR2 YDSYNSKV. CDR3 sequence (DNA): TGTGCCACCTGGGACGTGCACGGAGGGAAACTCTTT. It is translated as CATWDVHGGKLF.

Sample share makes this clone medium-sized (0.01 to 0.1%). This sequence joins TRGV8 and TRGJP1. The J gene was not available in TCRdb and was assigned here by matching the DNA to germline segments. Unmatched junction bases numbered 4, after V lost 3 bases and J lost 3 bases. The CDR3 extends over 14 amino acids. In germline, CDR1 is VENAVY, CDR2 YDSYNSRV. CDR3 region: CATWDYATGWFKIF. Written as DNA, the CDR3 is TGTGCCACCTGGGATTATGCCACTGGTTGGTTCAAGATATTT.

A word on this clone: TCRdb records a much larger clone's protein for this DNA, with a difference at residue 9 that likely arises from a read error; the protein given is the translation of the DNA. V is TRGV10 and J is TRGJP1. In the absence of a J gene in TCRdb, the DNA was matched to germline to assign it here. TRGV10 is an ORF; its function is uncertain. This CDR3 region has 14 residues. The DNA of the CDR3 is TGTGCCCCTTCCTCCTCCACCACTGATTGGTTCAAGATATTT. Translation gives CAPSSSTTDWFKIF.

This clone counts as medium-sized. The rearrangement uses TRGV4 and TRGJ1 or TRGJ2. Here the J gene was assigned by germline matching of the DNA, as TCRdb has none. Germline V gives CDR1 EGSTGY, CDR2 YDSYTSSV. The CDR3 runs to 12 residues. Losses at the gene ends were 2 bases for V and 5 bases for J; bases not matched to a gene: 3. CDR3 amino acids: CATWDAHYKKLF. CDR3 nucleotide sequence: TGTGCCACCTGGGATGCTCATTATAAGAAACTCTTT.

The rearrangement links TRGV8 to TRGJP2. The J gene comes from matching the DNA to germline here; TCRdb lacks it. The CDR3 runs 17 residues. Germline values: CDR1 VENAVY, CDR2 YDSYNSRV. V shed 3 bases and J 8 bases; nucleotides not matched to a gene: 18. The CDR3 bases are TGTGCCACCTGGGATCCGGCTTCCTCTTCATCCGATTGGATCAAGACGTTT. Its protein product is CATWDPASSSSDWIKTF.

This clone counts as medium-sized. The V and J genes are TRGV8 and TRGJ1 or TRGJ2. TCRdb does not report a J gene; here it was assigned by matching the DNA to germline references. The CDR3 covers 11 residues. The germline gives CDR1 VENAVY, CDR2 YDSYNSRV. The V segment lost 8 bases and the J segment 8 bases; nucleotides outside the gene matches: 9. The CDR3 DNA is TGTGCCACCTCCCTAGTTGATAAGAAACTCTTT. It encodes CATSLVDKKLF.

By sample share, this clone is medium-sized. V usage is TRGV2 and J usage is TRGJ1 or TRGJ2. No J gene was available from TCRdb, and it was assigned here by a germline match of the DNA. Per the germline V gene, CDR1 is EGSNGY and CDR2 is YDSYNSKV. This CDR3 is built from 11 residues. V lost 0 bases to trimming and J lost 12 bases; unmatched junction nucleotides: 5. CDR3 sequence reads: CATWDGRRKLF. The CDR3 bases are TGTGCCACCTGGGACGGGCGGAGGAAACTCTTT.

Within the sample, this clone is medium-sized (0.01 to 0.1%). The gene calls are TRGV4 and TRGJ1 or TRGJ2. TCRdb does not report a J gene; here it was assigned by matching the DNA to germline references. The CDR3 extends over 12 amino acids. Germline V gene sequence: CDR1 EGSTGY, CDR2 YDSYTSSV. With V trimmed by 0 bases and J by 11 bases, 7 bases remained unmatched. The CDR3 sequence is CATWDGLVQKLF. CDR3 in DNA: TGTGCCACCTGGGATGGGCTAGTTCAGAAACTCTTT.

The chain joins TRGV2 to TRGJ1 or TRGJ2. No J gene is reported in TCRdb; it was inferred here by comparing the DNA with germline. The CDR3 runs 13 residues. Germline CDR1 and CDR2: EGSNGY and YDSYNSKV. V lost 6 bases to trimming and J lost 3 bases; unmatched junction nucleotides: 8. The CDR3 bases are TGTGCCACCTGGACGGGTGCTTATTATAAGAAACTCTTT. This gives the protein CATWTGAYYKKLF.

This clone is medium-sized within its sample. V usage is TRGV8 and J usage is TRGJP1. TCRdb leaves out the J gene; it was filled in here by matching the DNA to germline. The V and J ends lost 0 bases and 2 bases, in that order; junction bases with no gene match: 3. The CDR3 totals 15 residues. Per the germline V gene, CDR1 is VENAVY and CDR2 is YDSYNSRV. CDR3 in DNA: TGTGCCACCTGGGATAGGCTGACCACTGGTTGGTTCAAGATATTT. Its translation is CATWDRLTTGWFKIF.

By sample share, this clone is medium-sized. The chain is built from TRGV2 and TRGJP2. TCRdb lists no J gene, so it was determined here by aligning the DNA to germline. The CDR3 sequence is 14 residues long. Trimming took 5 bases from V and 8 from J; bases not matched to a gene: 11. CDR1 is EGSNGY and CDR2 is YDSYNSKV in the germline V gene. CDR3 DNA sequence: TGTGCCACCTGGGGCCGGAACGGAGATTGGATCAAGACGTTT. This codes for CATWGRNGDWIKTF.

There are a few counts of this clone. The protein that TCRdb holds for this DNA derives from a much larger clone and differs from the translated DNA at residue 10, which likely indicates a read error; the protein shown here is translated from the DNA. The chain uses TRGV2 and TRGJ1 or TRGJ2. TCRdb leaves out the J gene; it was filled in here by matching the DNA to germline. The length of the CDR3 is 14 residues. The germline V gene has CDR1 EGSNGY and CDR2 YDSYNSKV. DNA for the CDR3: TGTGCCACCTGGGACGTCAACAATTATTGTAAGAAACTCTTT. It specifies CATWDVNNYCKKLF.

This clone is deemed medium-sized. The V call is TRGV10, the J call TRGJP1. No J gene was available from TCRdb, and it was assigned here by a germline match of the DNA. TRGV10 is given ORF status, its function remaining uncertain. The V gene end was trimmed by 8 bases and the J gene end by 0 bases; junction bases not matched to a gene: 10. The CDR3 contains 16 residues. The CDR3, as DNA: TGTGCTGCGTGGGCCGCCCCTGATACCACTGGTTGGTTCAAGATATTT. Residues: CAAWAAPDTTGWFKIF.

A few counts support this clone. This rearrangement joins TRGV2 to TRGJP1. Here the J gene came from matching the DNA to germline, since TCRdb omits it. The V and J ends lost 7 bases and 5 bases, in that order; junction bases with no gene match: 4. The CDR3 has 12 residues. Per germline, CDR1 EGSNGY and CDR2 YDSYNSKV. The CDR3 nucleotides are TGTGCCACCTGTGAAACTGGTTGGTTCAAGATATTT. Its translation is CATCETGWFKIF.

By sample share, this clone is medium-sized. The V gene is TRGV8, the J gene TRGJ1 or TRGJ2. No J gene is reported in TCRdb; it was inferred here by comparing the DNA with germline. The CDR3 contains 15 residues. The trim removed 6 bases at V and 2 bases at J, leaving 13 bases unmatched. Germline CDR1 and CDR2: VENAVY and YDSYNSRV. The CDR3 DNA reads TGTGCCACCTGGATCCCCCTACCAGATTATTATAAGAAACTCTTT. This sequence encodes CATWIPLPDYYKKLF.

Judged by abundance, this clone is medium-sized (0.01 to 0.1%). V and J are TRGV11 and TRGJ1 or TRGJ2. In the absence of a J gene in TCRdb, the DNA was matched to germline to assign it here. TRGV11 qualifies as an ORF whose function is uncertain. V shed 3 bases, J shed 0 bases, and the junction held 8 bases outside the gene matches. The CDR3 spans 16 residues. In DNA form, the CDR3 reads TGTGCCTGCTGGATTAGGGTCTATTCGAATTATTATAAGAAACTCTTT. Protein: CACWIRVYSNYYKKLF.

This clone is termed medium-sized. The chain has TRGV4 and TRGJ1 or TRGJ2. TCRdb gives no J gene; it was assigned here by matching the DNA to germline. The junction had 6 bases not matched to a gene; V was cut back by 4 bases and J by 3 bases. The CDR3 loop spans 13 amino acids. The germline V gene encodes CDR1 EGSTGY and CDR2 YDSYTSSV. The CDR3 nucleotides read TGTGCCACCTGGGACCGGATTTATTATAAGAAACTCTTT. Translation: CATWDRIYYKKLF.

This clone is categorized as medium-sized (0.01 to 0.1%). CDR3 residues: CATWDGPRATTGWFKIF. The CDR3 coding sequence is TGTGCCACCTGGGATGGGCCGAGGGCCACCACTGGTTGGTTCAAGATATTT. The chain uses TRGV4 and TRGJP1. Assignment of the J gene here rests on matching the DNA to germline, because TCRdb gives none. CDR3 size: 17 residues. The germline gives CDR1 EGSTGY, CDR2 YDSYTSSV. After removal of 0 bases from V and 2 bases from J, the junction contained 9 bases not matched to a gene.